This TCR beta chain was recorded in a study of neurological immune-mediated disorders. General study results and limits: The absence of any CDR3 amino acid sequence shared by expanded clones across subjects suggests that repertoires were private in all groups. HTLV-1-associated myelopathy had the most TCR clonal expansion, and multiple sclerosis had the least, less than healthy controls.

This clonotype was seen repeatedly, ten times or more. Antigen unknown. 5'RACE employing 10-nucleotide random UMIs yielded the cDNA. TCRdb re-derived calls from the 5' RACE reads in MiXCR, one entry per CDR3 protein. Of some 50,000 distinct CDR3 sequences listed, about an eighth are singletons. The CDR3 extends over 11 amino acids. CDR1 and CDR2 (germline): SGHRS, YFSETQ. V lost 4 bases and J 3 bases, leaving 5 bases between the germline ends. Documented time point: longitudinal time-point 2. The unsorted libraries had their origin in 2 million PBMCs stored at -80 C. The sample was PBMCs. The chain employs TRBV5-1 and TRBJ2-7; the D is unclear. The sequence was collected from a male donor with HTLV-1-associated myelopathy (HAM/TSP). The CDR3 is CASSGNYEQYF. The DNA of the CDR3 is TGCGCCAGCAGCGGGAACTACGAGCAGTACTTC.